Listed below are T cell receptor beta chains from one sample, sequenced in a study of cytomegalovirus exposure and HLA in healthy donors. The table came from immunoSEQ multiplex PCR; TCRdb's copy has only in-frame clones and leaves some out. The table shows around 76,000 clones, with approximately 80% occurring only once. Sequencing was done on a sample of PBMCs. The receptors shown here come from a woman aged 40-49 years in good health and CMV-seropositive. Both conserved end residues are trimmed from each CDR3.

>TRBV6-4|TRBJ2-2
ASSDSEAGELF
>TRBV6-4|TRBJ2-5
ASSGQAEETQY
>TRBV7-9|TRBJ1-5
ASSSGMNQPQH
>TRBV4-2|TRBJ2-3
ASSPSGGATDTQY
>TRBV5-1|TRBJ1-3
ASSGLSGNTIY
>TRBV19|TRBJ2-5
ASSVPAETQY
>TRBV10-3|TRBJ1-6
AISETGTPLH
>TRBV7-9|TRBJ1-5
ASSLMGAGNQPQH
>TRBV6-5|TRBJ2-7
ASSYSRDRVAEQY
>TRBV5-1|TRBJ1-6
ASSPRDRENSPLH
>TRBV5-1|TRBJ2-5
ASSIGTSGLSGTQY
>TRBV10-2|TRBJ1-1
ASSEPDGYREAF
>TRBV7-2|TRBJ2-6
ASSLDHTGANVLT
>TRBV19|TRBJ2-3
ASSIALAGGLDTQY
>TRBV14|TRBJ2-5
ASSQGPRETQY
>TRBV4-1|TRBJ2-5
ASSQEGEGETQY
>TRBV7-2|TRBJ2-5
ASSRGAEETQY
>TRBV7-2|TRBJ2-3
ASSLAGAIQY
>TRBV5-4|TRBJ2-5
ASSSDRPQETQY
>TRBV7-9|TRBJ1-1
ASSLAETGRRNTEAF
>TRBV7-3|TRBJ1-6
ASSQTVNSPLH
>TRBV27|TRBJ2-1
ASSSTAAGEQF
>TRBV7-2|TRBJ1-3
ASSLRPGQVISGNTIY
>TRBV7-9|TRBJ2-3
ASSSTGRTDTQY
>TRBV7-8|TRBJ1-5
ASSPGPTGLQPQH
>TRBV5-5|TRBJ1-2
ASSLDGGGGYGYT
>TRBV9|TRBJ2-6
ASSPWGGLGSGANVLT
>TRBV5-4|TRBJ1-2
ASSLWGYSNYGYT
>TRBV20-1|TRBJ1-2
SRQINYGYT
>TRBV18|TRBJ1-1
ASSPAGTENTEAF
>TRBV9|TRBJ2-5
ASSGRTSQETQY
>TRBV6-5|TRBJ2-2
ASSSGTSENTGELF
>TRBV9|TRBJ2-3
ASSPLSGVGDTQY
>TRBV7-6|TRBJ2-3
ASSLTGPDTQY
>TRBV7-9|TRBJ1-1
ASSSGQNTEAF
>TRBV18|NA
ASHSSLRTGTENEQY
>TRBV5-1|TRBJ2-1
ASSLDGRAPLGEQF
>TRBV15|TRBJ2-7
ATSRDRGGQEQY
>TRBV6-5|TRBJ2-5
ASSYNAGVETQY
>TRBV2|TRBJ1-3
ASSERRLVSGNTIY
>TRBV5-1|TRBJ2-2
ASPEETGELF
>TRBV30|TRBJ2-3
AWSLYGTDTQY
>TRBV19|TRBJ2-2
ASSTGQRNTGELF
>TRBV4-1|TRBJ1-5
ASSQVYGQPGQPQH
>TRBV5-1|TRBJ1-2
ASSTGGAEYGYT
>TRBV5-6|TRBJ2-7
ASSLPGVEYEQY
>TRBV28|TRBJ1-2
ASTPKFSYGYT
>TRBV6-5|TRBJ1-4
ASSADRGREKLF
>TRBV10-3|TRBJ2-2
AISDPQGRNTGELF
>TRBV7-2|TRBJ2-1
ASSSQLAGGF
>TRBV15|TRBJ1-1
ATSRGERAGNTEAF
>TRBV7-8|TRBJ2-7
ASSPASGEWEQY
>TRBV28|TRBJ2-2
ASSRWRTGETGELF
>TRBV2|TRBJ1-4
ASSEAGTGGREKLF